The rows below give T cell receptor beta chains drawn from one sample of a study of radiotherapy plus CTLA-4 blockade in lung cancer. TCRdb's copy holds only in-frame clones and misses some; the assay was immunoSEQ multiplex PCR. This table has about 88,000 clones, about 78% appearing once. This specimen consisted of peripheral blood, obtained from a patient treated with radiotherapy plus ipilimumab. The receptors were sampled from a human donor with non-small cell lung cancer that progressed on radiotherapy plus ipilimumab. The CDR3 runs from the conserved cysteine through the conserved F or W. The D gene is left open where the match is weak. Clone size is stated in some rows and not others, as once, few, many or a class when expanded.

j_call	d_call	v_call	clone_size	cdr3_nt	cdr3_aa
TRBJ1-1	TRBD1	TRBV27	-	TGTGCCAGCAGTTTAACCGGGACAGTGAACACTGAAGCTTTCTTT	CASSLTGTVNTEAFF
TRBJ2-1	-	TRBV19	-	TGTGCCAGTAGTATAGTAGGCAGGGTCAGCTCCTACAATGAGCAGTTCTTC	CASSIVGRVSSYNEQFF
TRBJ2-7	TRBD1	TRBV4-1	-	TGCGCCAGCAGCCTAGGCGGGACAGGGTACGAGCAGTACTTC	CASSLGGTGYEQYF
TRBJ2-7	-	TRBV5-1	-	TGCGCCAGCAGCTCAGCAGACTTCTACGAGCAGTACTTC	CASSSADFYEQYF
TRBJ1-4	-	TRBV7-9	few	TGTGCCAGCAGCTTACGTGGCAGGCGATATTCAACTAATGAAAAACTGTTTTTT	CASSLRGRRYSTNEKLFF
TRBJ1-2	TRBD1	TRBV5-1	-	TGCGCCAGCAGCACATCGACAGGGATCGATGGCTACACCTTC	CASSTSTGIDGYTF
TRBJ2-3	-	TRBV27	-	TGTGCCAGCACCAGGTGGGCACAGGACACAGATACGCAGTATTTT	CASTRWAQDTDTQYF
TRBJ1-1	-	TRBV27	few	TGTGCCAGCAGCCTCCTGGGGGGGAGCACTGAAGCTTTCTTT	CASSLLGGSTEAFF
TRBJ2-7	-	TRBV28	-	TGTGCCAGCACCAATCCGAGGTACGAGCAGTACTTC	CASTNPRYEQYF
TRBJ2-7	-	TRBV11-2	few	TGTGCCAGCAGCTTAGGTCGGGGCAGGAGAGGCTCCTACGAGCAGTACTTC	CASSLGRGRRGSYEQYF
TRBJ1-1	TRBD1	TRBV11-2	-	TGTGCCAGCAGCCAGGACAGGGCGGCATTGGGCACTGAAGCTTTCTTT	CASSQDRAALGTEAFF
TRBJ1-5	-	TRBV30	-	TGTGCCTGGAGAGGGCAGGAGGGTCAGCCCCAGCATTTT	CAWRGQEGQPQHF
TRBJ1-4	TRBD1	TRBV13	-	TGTGCCAGCAGCTCCCGGGACAGGGGTAGTGAAAAACTGTTTTTT	CASSSRDRGSEKLFF
TRBJ2-1	-	TRBV9	-	TGTGCCAGCAGCTTGGGGTACTACAATGAGCAGTTCTTC	CASSLGYYNEQFF
TRBJ2-7	TRBD1	TRBV6-1	few	TGTGCCAGCAAGAACCCAGCCAGGGGGCGTGAGCAGTACTTC	CASKNPARGREQYF
TRBJ2-4	-	TRBV28	-	TGTGCCAGCAGTCCGCTTTGGGACACCCAAAACATTCAGTACTTC	CASSPLWDTQNIQYF
TRBJ2-3	-	TRBV18	many	TGTGCCAGCTCACCGCCAGACAGGTCAGATACGCAGTATTTT	CASSPPDRSDTQYF
TRBJ2-1	-	TRBV4-1	-	TGCGCCAGCAGCCAACGCTTTGCCGCAGGGTCGGGCGATGAGCAGTTCTTC	CASSQRFAAGSGDEQFF
TRBJ2-7	-	TRBV19	-	TGTGCCAGTAGTCCCGGGTCCTACGAGCAGTACTTC	CASSPGSYEQYF
TRBJ2-1	-	TRBV27	-	TGTGCCAGCAGTTTAGTACGACGCCCAGACAATGAGCAGTTCTTC	CASSLVRRPDNEQFF
TRBJ2-3	-	TRBV7-6	-	TGTGCCAGCAGCCCCGAGCCTGGTACAGATACGCAGTATTTT	CASSPEPGTDTQYF
TRBJ1-1	-	TRBV18	-	TGTGCCAGCTCTCTCCAAGATGAGAACACTGAAGCTTTCTTT	CASSLQDENTEAFF
TRBJ2-5	TRBD2	TRBV5-6	-	TGTGCCAGCAGCGGTCGGACTAGCGGGATGGGAGAGACCCAGTACTTC	CASSGRTSGMGETQYF
TRBJ2-5	TRBD1	TRBV5-1	-	TGCGCCAGCAGCGACGGGACAGGCCCCCAAGAGACCCAGTACTTC	CASSDGTGPQETQYF
TRBJ1-1	-	TRBV18	-	TGTGCCAGCTCACCATTTTCAGGACAGTTGAACACTGAAGCTTTCTTT	CASSPFSGQLNTEAFF
TRBJ2-2	-	TRBV7-3	-	TGTGCCAGCAGCTTCACTAGTAAATCCGGGGAGCTGTTTTTT	CASSFTSKSGELFF
TRBJ1-3	-	TRBV6-6	-	TGTGCCAGCAGCCCGGGTGCCTCTGGAAACACCATATATTTT	CASSPGASGNTIYF
TRBJ2-1	-	TRBV29-1	-	TGCAGCGGCGGACTGGCTGGGTCCAATGAGCAGTTCTTC	CSGGLAGSNEQFF
TRBJ2-2	-	TRBV7-2	-	TGTGCCAGCAGCCCGGAGTGGGGGCTGGCCGGGGAGCTGTTTTTT	CASSPEWGLAGELFF
TRBJ2-5	TRBD1	TRBV29-1	few	TGCAGCGTTGTACGGAGGGACAGGGGAGAGACCCAGTACTTC	CSVVRRDRGETQYF
TRBJ1-2	TRBD1	TRBV28	-	TGTGCCAGCAGTCCGGGACAGGGACTTTATGGCTACACCTTC	CASSPGQGLYGYTF
TRBJ2-2	TRBD1	TRBV7-6	-	TGTGCCAGCAGCTTACTCAACCCCGACAGGGTAGCTACCGGGGAGCTGTTTTTT	CASSLLNPDRVATGELFF
TRBJ1-2	-	TRBV29-1	-	TGCAGCGTTTTCTCCCCCCAGGCGGGGGCTCTCTTC	CSVFSPQAGALF
TRBJ1-2	TRBD1	TRBV4-2	-	TGTGCCAGCAGCCAAACGGGACAGGCATACTATGGCTACACCTTC	CASSQTGQAYYGYTF
TRBJ1-6	TRBD1	TRBV7-2	once	TGTGCCAGCAGCGAGCGGGACAGTGATTCACCCCTCCACTTT	CASSERDSDSPLHF
TRBJ2-1	TRBD2	TRBV28	few	TGTGCCAGCCTCCTAGCGGGAGCGGACAATGAGCAGTTCTTC	CASLLAGADNEQFF
TRBJ2-1	-	TRBV28	-	TGTGCCAGCGGGAGGACAGCTCCCAATGAGCAGTTCTTC	CASGRTAPNEQFF
TRBJ1-6	-	TRBV2	few	TGTGCCAGCAGTGAGAGACAGAATTCACCCCTCCACTTT	CASSERQNSPLHF
TRBJ2-5	TRBD2	TRBV5-1	-	TGCGCCAGCAGCCCGGGGACTAGCGGGAGGGAGACCCAATACTTC	CASSPGTSGRETQYF
TRBJ2-5	-	TRBV5-1	-	TGCGCCAGCAGCTTGGGGGCCGGTCTCCAAGAGACCCAGTACTTC	CASSLGAGLQETQYF
TRBJ2-5	-	TRBV5-1	few	TGCGCCAGCAGCTTGTATCGCGGGGACCCCAGCCAAGAGACCCAGTACTTC	CASSLYRGDPSQETQYF
TRBJ2-5	-	TRBV6-5	-	TGTGCCAGCAGTTACTCGACGGGCCAGGGGACCCAGTACTTC	CASSYSTGQGTQYF
TRBJ2-7	TRBD2	TRBV28	-	TGTGCCAGCAGCTTACCCCCCAGCGGGGTCCTGAGCGAGCAGTACTTC	CASSLPPSGVLSEQYF
TRBJ1-2	-	TRBV5-1	-	TGCGCCAGCAGCTTGGATGGGCCCAGGGAAGGCTACACCTTC	CASSLDGPREGYTF
TRBJ2-1	-	TRBV5-5	-	TGTGCCAGCAGCTTGGGACTAGATTACAATGAGCAGTTCTTC	CASSLGLDYNEQFF
TRBJ2-7	-	TRBV10-3	-	TGTGCCATCAGTGTCTCGGGGGGCGCGGGCGAGCAGTACTTC	CAISVSGGAGEQYF
TRBJ1-4	-	TRBV18	once	TGTGCCAGCTCACCAAAGGGGGGACCCAATGAAAAACTGTTTTTT	CASSPKGGPNEKLFF
TRBJ2-3	TRBD1	TRBV5-1	few	TGCGCCAGCAGCTTGGCCCGCGGGACAGGGGGCCTCACAGATACGCAGTATTTT	CASSLARGTGGLTDTQYF
TRBJ1-1	TRBD1	TRBV2	-	TGTGCCAGCAGTGGGACAGGGACGGGTGAAGCTTTCTTT	CASSGTGTGEAFF
TRBJ2-1	-	TRBV27	-	TGTGCCAGCAGTTTACCCCGGTGGGGGGCGTACAATGAGCAGTTCTTC	CASSLPRWGAYNEQFF
TRBJ2-1	-	TRBV27	-	TGTGCCAGCAGTGCCTCCCCGAGCTCCTACAATGAGCAGTTCTTC	CASSASPSSYNEQFF
TRBJ1-1	TRBD1	TRBV27	few	TGTGCCAGCAACAAGGGGGCAGGGGGCACTGAAGCTTTCTTT	CASNKGAGGTEAFF